The present T cell receptor (beta chain) was sequenced within a study of blood T cells in healthy people across ages (dated by TCRdb to between 2014 and 2017). Broadly, across the study: In model experiments, template switching captured about one uniquely barcoded TCR beta cDNA molecule for every two T cells. Age-related changes in TCR beta repertoire diversity were measured in the study by deep sequencing normalized with unique cDNA molecular identifiers. The donors were split into four age groups: young (average 16 years), middle-aged (39), aged (roughly 68) and long-lived (82). To avoid experimental bias, donors of different ages were randomly spread across the sequencing lanes. Two additional independent replicas of 1 million unique cDNA reads from the same blood draw were analyzed for two donors (one aged 18 to 30 and one aged 80 or older).

The germline V gene sets CDR1 to MGHRA and CDR2 to YSYEKL. V is cut by 3 bases and J by 2 bases, and the space between the germline ends is 4 bases. The CDR3 sequence holds 12 residues, the cysteine and phenylalanine included. Of the read, only the CDR3 DNA is kept; its 36 bases are in frame from base 1. The roughly 39 donors, aged roughly 6 to 95 years, were systemically healthy Caucasian individuals from Russia. About 10 milliliters of peripheral blood were collected from each donor into EDTA-treated Vacutainer tubes. Ficoll-Paque density-gradient centrifugation was used to isolate PBMCs, with at least 6.5 million per sample. Trizol reagent was used to extract total RNA from the PBMCs, yielding at least 6 micrograms per sample. For every donor, flow cytometry on a PBMC aliquot measured the percentage of naive CD45RAhigh/CD27high T cells. Broad study findings and their caveats: The long-lived group showed more naive CD4+ T cells, fewer expanded clones and increased TCR diversity than the aged group, suggesting age selection. Estimates of total diversity based on one million sequenced T cells were regarded as lower bounds and as underestimates. As age increased, observed TCR beta diversity per million T cells dropped in a roughly linear way, and a significant reduction was already evident by age roughly 40. Conclusive comparison of naive and antigen-experienced compartments was prevented by the profiling of bulk unsorted PBMCs. Donor CMV infection status was unknown, potentially confounding age-related changes in expanded clonotypes. Observed TCR beta diversity correlated strongly with the percentage of naive T cells measured by flow cytometry.

The library was generated by 5' RACE. Sequencing was performed on an Illumina HiSeq 2500. A second roughly 6 to 12 cycle PCR used a sample-barcoded 5' primer and a J-beta primer mix. A template-switch 5' adaptor carrying 12 random nucleotides introduced a unique molecular identifier onto each TCR beta cDNA molecule. At least 3 million CDR3-containing paired-end reads were obtained from each sample. First-strand cDNA synthesis was performed from all RNA using the Mint cDNA synthesis kit, with priming by a TRBC-specific oligonucleotide. All cDNA was treated with uracil-DNA glycosylase and then went through a first 18-cycle PCR with the universal primers M1SS and BC2_uni_R. As for the authors' bioinformatics: For normalization, 1 million high-quality reads, each with a distinct molecular identifier, were randomly selected from each sample. Instead of being binned into consensus sequences, reads that shared molecular identifiers were thrown out. MiTCR, with a Q25 quality threshold and the strictest error-elimination algorithm, was used for CDR3 identification, clonotype clustering and error correction. A nonparametric unseen species model using Euler transformation provided a lower-bound estimate of total TCR beta diversity. TCRdb reprocessed the public reads (quality trimming at Q25 with fastp, clone calling with MiXCR) and kept in-frame beta chains. Every entry covers one CDR3 protein and lists the most common genes and DNA from its rows. For this entry, the V and J calls and clone size follow TCRdb and not the study's own pipeline. Within this sample are about 1,400,000 distinct CDR3 sequences, with roughly 64% of them counted one time only. Over 5% of the sample is in the top ten clones.

This clonotype was detected only a few times. Its recognized antigen is unknown. Qualities for individual bases were not recorded, and no much larger clone is one base off. The source of this sequence is a man aged 18 to 30 in good health. The chain is made from TRBV4-1 and TRBJ2-5, with the D segment identity uncertain. Material: blood. For the CDR3, the sequence is CASSHTQETQYF. In nucleotides, the sequence is TGCGCCAGCAGCCACACTCAAGAGACCCAGTACTTC.